Listed below are T cell receptor beta chains from one sample, sequenced in a study of blood T cell repertoires in COVID-19. Assay used: immunoSEQ multiplex PCR; TCRdb lists only in-frame clones, some missing. The data hold some 250,000 clones, with roughly 90% observed a single time. Source material: peripheral blood. The receptors originated from a woman aged 25 to 39 with acute or convalescent COVID-19. Both conserved end residues are part of each CDR3. The order of the fields is D gene, V gene, clone size, J gene, CDR3 protein, CDR3 DNA. The D gene is left open where the match is weak. Not every row has a clone size; where given, it reads once, few, many or a size class.

>TRBD2|TRBV30|-|TRBJ2-3
CAWTHGLAGGGDTQYF
TGTGCCTGGACCCACGGGCTAGCGGGAGGAGGAGATACGCAGTATTTT
>TRBD1|TRBV5-1|-|TRBJ2-1
CASSLGTGTASYNEQFF
TGCGCCAGCAGCTTGGGTACCGGGACAGCCTCCTACAATGAGCAGTTCTTC
>-|TRBV4-3|once|TRBJ1-2
CASSQVAEFNYGYTF
TGCGCCAGCAGCCAAGTGGCAGAATTTAACTATGGCTACACCTTC
>TRBD2|TRBV29-1|-|TRBJ2-3
CSVDTSGTYSGTQYF
TGCAGCGTTGATACTAGCGGGACCTATTCCGGTACGCAGTATTTT
>TRBD2|TRBV29-1|-|TRBJ2-7
CSVSSGSVDEQYF
TGCAGCGTTTCCAGCGGGAGTGTCGACGAGCAGTACTTC
>-|TRBV6-2/TRBV6-3|-|TRBJ1-3
CASSQKGGTPIYF
TGTGCCAGCAGTCAAAAAGGCGGGACTCCGATATATTTT
>TRBD2|TRBV9|once|TRBJ2-2
CASSSLAGGVGELFF
TGTGCCAGCAGCTCACTAGCGGGAGGGGTCGGGGAGCTGTTTTTT
>TRBD1|TRBV11-3|-|TRBJ1-1
CASSFDRGHTEAFF
TGTGCCAGCAGTTTCGACAGGGGGCATACTGAAGCTTTCTTT
>-|TRBV6-6|-|TRBJ1-6
CASRGQLYNSPLHF
TGTGCCAGCAGGGGACAACTTTATAATTCACCCCTCCACTTT
>-|TRBV6-5|-|TRBJ2-1
CASSARGRNEQFF
TGTGCCAGCAGCGCGCGGGGTAGGAATGAGCAGTTCTTC
>TRBD1|TRBV2|-|TRBJ1-6
CASSYRDRMLSSYNSPLHF
TGTGCCAGCAGCTACCGGGACAGGATGCTAAGCTCCTATAATTCACCCCTCCACTTT
>-|TRBV5-4|-|TRBJ2-7
CASSSSPTTEQYF
TGTGCCAGCAGCTCCAGCCCCACTACGGAGCAGTACTTC